This passage covers 31 T cell receptor beta chains from one sample sequenced in a study of Graves' ophthalmopathy and Graves' hyperthyroidism. Amplified material comprised TCR beta CDR3 regions derived from RNA transcripts. An opening RT-PCR round employed HTBI primers and preceded a second-round multiplex PCR. TCRdb re-analysed the multiplex PCR reads in MiXCR, keeping a single row per CDR3 protein. The table lists approximately 380,000 distinct CDR3 sequences, roughly 21% of them singletons. Material for sequencing was peripheral blood. Source of these receptors: a woman younger than 30 with stable Graves' hyperthyroidism.

The rearrangement uses TRBV29-1 and TRBJ1-1; D gene unclear. The CDR3 consists of 14 residues. Germline V gives CDR1 SQVTM, CDR2 ANQGSEA. V was cut by 0 bases and J by 1 base, with 9 bases left in between. Here the CDR3 reads CSVEDRNTNTEAFF. DNA for the CDR3: TGCAGCGTTGAAGATCGGAACACGAACACTGAAGCTTTCTTT.

This clonotype was counted ten times or more. The chain employs TRBV11-2 and TRBJ2-7; D possibly corresponds to TRBD2 (5 bases). Germline V gene data show CDR1 as SGHAT and CDR2 as FQNNGV. The CDR3 is 15 amino acids. The V and J ends lost 4 bases and 2 bases respectively, with 15 bases between them. The CDR3: CASSYQIGVAYEQYF. The CDR3 region has the DNA TGTGCCAGCAGCTATCAGATCGGGGTGGCCTACGAGCAGTACTTC. Combining the CDR3 with reference TRBV11-2 and TRBJ2-7 gives the whole variable domain EAGVAQSPRYKIIEKRQSVAFWCNPISGHATLYWYQQILGQGPKLLIQFQNNGVVDDSQLPKDRFSAERLKGVDSTLKIQPAKLEDSAVYLCASSYQIGVAYEQYFGPGTRLTVT.

This clonotype was counted at least ten times. The rearrangement links TRBV30 to TRBJ1-2, with D uncertain. The CDR3 has 14 amino acids. CDR1 and CDR2 (germline): GTSNPN, SVGIG (reference sequence). Trimming cost V 0 bases and J 4 bases, with 12 bases left between them. The chain's CDR3 is CAWSVNSFTYGYTF. In nucleotides, the CDR3 is TGTGCCTGGAGTGTAAACAGTTTCACCTATGGCTACACCTTC.

The chain carries TRBV6-5 and TRBJ2-7, with 12 positions matching TRBD1. CDR3 length: 17 residues. In germline, CDR1 is MNHEY, CDR2 SVGAGI. V gave up 0 bases and J gave up 1 base; unmatched junction bases: 4. CDR3 residues: CASSYSPGQGASYEQYV. In DNA, the CDR3 is TGTGCCAGCAGTTACTCTCCGGGACAGGGGGCTTCCTACGAGCAGTACGTC.

This clonotype has a handful of counts. The chain combines TRBV5-1 with TRBJ2-7; D not resolved. The CDR3 consists of 11 residues. The germline V gene encodes CDR1 SGHRS and CDR2 YFSETQ. Trimming shortened V by 5 bases and J by 6 bases, and 9 bases separated the two germline ends. CDR3 bases: TGCGCCAGCAGAGGCGAAACCGAGCAGTACTTC. Protein product: CASRGETEQYF. The whole variable domain, remainder taken from reference TRBV5-1 and TRBJ2-7, is KAGVTQTPRYLIKTRGQQVTLSCSPISGHRSVSWYQQTPGQGLQFLFEYFSETQRNKGNFPGRFSGRQFSNSRSEMNVSTLELGDSALYLCASRGETEQYFGPGTRLTVT.

The chain uses TRBV25-1 and TRBJ2-5; D is unresolved. Trimming shortened V by 2 bases and J by 5 bases, and 12 bases separated the two germline ends. The germline V gene has CDR1 MGHDK and CDR2 SYGVNS. The CDR3 extends over 14 amino acids. In DNA form, the CDR3 reads TGTGCCAGCAGTGAAGGCGCCCTTGGGGAGACCCAGTACTTC. It encodes CASSEGALGETQYF.

Here the CDR3 DNA reads TGTGCCAGCAGTTTATCGATGGGGCAGGGCCTATTGCGACAAGAGACCCAGTACTTC. The encoded protein is CASSLSMGQGLLRQETQYF. The chain has TRBV27 and TRBJ2-5; TRBD1 might be the D (5 bases). The germline gives CDR1 MNHEY, CDR2 SMNVEV (reference sequence). CDR3 size: 19 residues. V shed 0 bases and J shed 2 bases, with 22 bases lying between them.

At least ten counts were recorded for this clonotype. This chain uses TRBV12-3 or TRBV12-4 with TRBJ2-4; D unresolved. The CDR3 loop spans 16 amino acids. V lost 2 bases and J 0 bases, leaving 11 bases between the germline ends. CDR3 coding DNA: TGTGCCAGCAGTTTAAGGCGGTTCCTAGCCAAAAACATTCAGTACTTC. Amino acids: CASSLRRFLAKNIQYF.

This clonotype appeared many times. This chain joins TRBV12-3 or TRBV12-4 and TRBJ1-2; no clear D gene. Trimming stripped 6 bases from V and 6 bases from J, with 20 bases between. This CDR3 has 15 residues. The CDR3 here is CASSLKASSHNGYTF. The CDR3, as DNA: TGTGCCAGCAGCCTTAAGGCCAGTTCACACAATGGCTACACCTTC.

The V gene is TRBV12-3 or TRBV12-4, the J gene TRBJ1-5; D ambiguous. CDR3 length: 12 residues. Trimming stripped 1 base from V and 7 bases from J, with 5 bases between. The CDR3 DNA reads as TGTGCCAGCAGTTTAGACGGACAGCCCCAGCATTTT. Translation gives CASSLDGQPQHF.

This clonotype occurred many times. The chain carries TRBV30 and TRBJ1-2; TRBD1 matches at 7 bases. CDR1 GTSNPN and CDR2 SVGIG come from the germline V gene (reference sequence). V lost 3 bases, J lost 8 bases, and 3 bases stayed unmatched. The CDR3 has 11 residues. Written as DNA, the CDR3 is TGTGCCTGGAGCCAGGGGGGAGGCTACACCTTC. This encodes CAWSQGGGYTF.

The CDR3 sequence: CASTYMRGIEAFF. The CDR3, as DNA: TGTGCCAGCACCTATATGCGGGGAATTGAAGCTTTCTTT. The rearrangement uses TRBV6-1 and TRBJ1-1, with D uncertain. The CDR3 consists of 13 residues. The germline V gene encodes CDR1 MNHNS and CDR2 SASEGT. V was trimmed by 7 bases and J by 7 bases, leaving 16 bases between them.

This clonotype was counted at least ten times. This chain uses TRBV10-3 with TRBJ1-1; D is unresolved. Between the trimmed V and J ends, which lost 2 bases and 6 bases, there was a span of 10 bases. This CDR3 has 13 amino acids. The V gene's germline CDR1 is ENHRY and CDR2 SYGVKD. This chain's CDR3 is CAISERAFAEAFF. CDR3 DNA: TGTGCCATCAGTGAGAGGGCTTTCGCTGAAGCTTTCTTT.

This clonotype was picked up many times. The CDR3 bases are TGTGCCAGCAGTTTCGGACAGGGTCCCGTCACCTTC. Translation gives CASSFGQGPVTF. This chain joins TRBV12-3 or TRBV12-4 and TRBJ1-2; 8 bases map to TRBD1. The CDR3 consists of 12 residues. The V gene end was trimmed by 3 bases and the J gene end by 13 bases; junction bases not matched to a gene: 7.

This clonotype was seen ten or more times. The V call is TRBV2, the J call TRBJ1-5, with 8 bases identical to TRBD1. The CDR3 totals 14 residues. Germline trimming cut 4 bases from V and 7 bases from J; bases unmatched to any gene: 6. The germline V gene has CDR1 SNHLY and CDR2 FYNNEI. The chain's CDR3 is CASSGTGKLQPQHF. The DNA of the CDR3 is TGTGCCAGCAGTGGGACAGGGAAACTCCAGCCCCAGCATTTT.

This clonotype was recorded many times. This chain joins TRBV5-5 and TRBJ1-2, with unresolved D. V was shortened by 0 bases and J by 4 bases, with 10 bases between the two germline ends. The germline V gene has CDR1 SGHKS and CDR2 YYEKEE (reference sequence). The CDR3 runs 14 residues. The CDR3: CASSLGPGLYGYTF. CDR3 DNA: TGTGCCAGCAGCTTGGGTCCGGGCCTCTATGGCTACACCTTC. Variable domain in full (rest from reference TRBV5-5 and TRBJ1-2): DAGVTQSPTHLIKTRGQQVTLRCSPISGHKSVSWYQQVLGQGPQFIFQYYEKEERGRGNFPDRFSARQFPNYSSELNVNALLLGDSALYLCASSLGPGLYGYTFGSGTRLTVV.

This clonotype has at least ten counts. The chain links TRBV5-5 to TRBJ2-7; 14 bases agree with TRBD2. J was trimmed by 3 bases and V by 1 base; bases with no gene match: 3. This CDR3 spans 16 amino acids. Germline CDR1 and CDR2: SGHKS and YYEKEE (reference sequence). The CDR3 DNA reads as TGTGCCAGCAGCTTGTTCGGGACTAGCGGGAGCTACGAGCAGTACTTC. It codes for CASSLFGTSGSYEQYF.

This clonotype was found many times. The chain joins TRBV28 to TRBJ2-7, with D possibly matching TRBD1 (5 bases). CDR1 is MDHEN, CDR2 SYDVKM, per germline. V shed 7 bases and J shed 0 bases, with 10 bases lying between them. CDR3 length: 13 amino acids. Here the CDR3 reads CASTDIGSYEQYF. The CDR3 DNA sequence: TGTGCCAGCACGGACATCGGCTCCTACGAGCAGTACTTC.

The CDR3 nucleotides are TGTGCCAGCAGTGAACACAGGGGGACTGATACGCAGTATTTT. Encoded protein: CASSEHRGTDTQYF. This chain uses TRBV6-1 with TRBJ2-3, with 8 bases that match TRBD1. Germline V gene data show CDR1 as MNHNS and CDR2 as SASEGT. With 2 bases clipped from V and 6 bases from J, the junction kept 4 bases outside the gene matches. This CDR3 spans 14 amino acids.

This clonotype was seen many times. V is TRBV30 and J is TRBJ2-7; 9 bases fit TRBD2. V trimming: 4 bases; J trimming: 6 bases; junction bases outside the gene matches: 7. This CDR3 contains 13 residues. Germline CDR1 and CDR2: GTSNPN and SVGIG (reference sequence). The CDR3 loop reads CAWKRGRAREQYF. In DNA form, the CDR3 reads TGTGCCTGGAAACGCGGGAGGGCCCGCGAGCAGTACTTC.

This chain joins TRBV28 and TRBJ1-5, with a tentative D call TRBD1 (6 bases). Germline CDR1 is MDHEN and CDR2 is SYDVKM. The CDR3 contains 16 residues. Trimming shortened V by 9 bases and J by 3 bases, and 21 bases separated the two germline ends. The CDR3 region is CASLSGAGAYNQPQHF. CDR3 nucleotide sequence: TGTGCCAGTCTCTCCGGGGCAGGGGCCTACAATCAGCCCCAGCATTTT.

This clonotype has at least ten counts. V is TRBV20-1 and J is TRBJ1-1, with 7 bases matching TRBD1. Looked up from germline, CDR1 is DFQATT and CDR2 is SNEGSKA (reference sequence). After removal of 2 bases from V and 10 bases from J, the junction contained 10 bases not matched to a gene. There are 13 residues in the CDR3. The CDR3, as DNA: TGCAGTGCTAGATTACCGACAGGGCGTAGAGCTTTCTTT. It specifies CSARLPTGRRAFF.

This clonotype appeared a few times. Sequence at one end of the junction differs from germline and may be a read error. The V call is TRBV24-1, the J call TRBJ2-4; D not resolved. The last part of the DNA fits TRBJ2-1 better; the J call may be wrong. Germline V lookup: CDR1 KGHDR, CDR2 SFDVKD. The CDR3 sequence is 12 residues long. CDR3 sequence reads: CASGHAYNEQFF. The CDR3, as DNA: TGTGCCTCAGGTCATGCCTATAATGAGCAGTTCTTC.

This clonotype has just a few counts. The rearrangement uses TRBV3-1 and TRBJ1-5; D is ambiguous. CDR1 is LGHDT, CDR2 YNNKEL, per germline (reference sequence). The CDR3 is made up of 15 amino acids. V dropped 6 bases and J dropped 4 bases, with 16 bases sitting between them. The DNA for the CDR3 is TGTGCCAGCAGTCGGCGGGTGGGTGCAAATCAGCCCCAGCATTTT. This sequence encodes CASSRRVGANQPQHF.

This clonotype was observed many times. The rearrangement joins TRBV28 to TRBJ2-7; either TRBD1 or TRBD2 may fit D (5 bases each). The germline CDR1 and CDR2 sequences are MDHEN and SYDVKM. CDR3 length: 11 amino acids. Trimming took off 7 bases at V and 4 bases at J, with 8 bases between the two ends. The CDR3 bases are TGTGCCAGCACCGGGGCATACGAGCAGTACTTC. This codes for CASTGAYEQYF.

This clonotype was counted ten times or more. The rearrangement links TRBV7-8 to TRBJ1-1; a possible D gene is TRBD1 (5 bases). The V and J ends lost 2 bases and 3 bases respectively, with 16 bases between them. The length of the CDR3 is 16 residues. Germline lookup yields CDR1 SGHVS and CDR2 FQNEAQ. The CDR3 sequence is CASSLQIRRGDTEAFF. The CDR3 nucleotides read TGTGCCAGCAGCTTACAAATCAGGAGAGGGGACACTGAAGCTTTCTTT.

This clonotype was detected ten times or more. The chain links TRBV11-3 to TRBJ2-5; maybe TRBD1 (6 bases). The V gene lost 5 bases and the J gene lost 2 bases, with 21 bases spanning the gap. Germline loops: CDR1 SGHNT, CDR2 YENEEA. This CDR3 has 17 residues. The CDR3 spells CASSPGATGGTQETQYF. The CDR3 coding sequence is TGTGCCAGCAGCCCAGGGGCGACAGGTGGAACACAAGAGACCCAGTACTTC.

In its sample, this clonotype was seen many times. The J gene is TRBJ1-6, the V gene TRBV6-4; 7 bases fit TRBD1. The CDR3 runs to 15 residues. Germline CDR1 reads MRHNA; CDR2 reads SNTAGT. Germline trimming cut 6 bases from V and 8 bases from J; bases unmatched to any gene: 10. The DNA of the CDR3 is TGTGCCAGCAGAACCCGACAGGGTGCGGATTCACCCCTCCACTTT. This gives the protein CASRTRQGADSPLHF.

This clonotype showed up many times. The chain recombines TRBV28 with TRBJ1-5, with 9 bases lining up with TRBD1. V was pared by 6 bases and J by 8 bases, with 11 bases of the junction left unmatched. In germline, CDR1 is MDHEN, CDR2 SYDVKM. This CDR3 is 15 amino acids long. Written as DNA, the CDR3 is TGTGCCAGCAGCCCGGGACAGGGTATAATTGAGCCCCAGCATTTT. This translates into CASSPGQGIIEPQHF.

Concerning this clonotype: Sequence at one end of the junction differs from germline and may be a read error. This rearrangement joins TRBV20-1 to TRBJ1-1; 9 bases map to TRBD1. This CDR3 has 11 amino acids. Germline CDR1 and CDR2: DFQATT and SNEGSKA (reference sequence). In DNA, the CDR3 is TGCAGTGCCAGGACAGGGGTTGTTGGTTTTTTT. This translates into CSARTGVVGFF.

The sample holds many counts of this clonotype. The chain has TRBV5-1 and TRBJ2-2; 11 bases are shared with TRBD2. Germline CDR1 SGHRS, CDR2 YFSETQ. The CDR3 consists of 15 residues. After removal of 3 bases from V and 7 bases from J, the junction contained 5 bases not matched to a gene. CDR3 coding DNA: TGCGCCAGCAGCTGGGCTAGCGGGAGGAACGGGGAGCTGTTTTTT. Protein sequence: CASSWASGRNGELFF.